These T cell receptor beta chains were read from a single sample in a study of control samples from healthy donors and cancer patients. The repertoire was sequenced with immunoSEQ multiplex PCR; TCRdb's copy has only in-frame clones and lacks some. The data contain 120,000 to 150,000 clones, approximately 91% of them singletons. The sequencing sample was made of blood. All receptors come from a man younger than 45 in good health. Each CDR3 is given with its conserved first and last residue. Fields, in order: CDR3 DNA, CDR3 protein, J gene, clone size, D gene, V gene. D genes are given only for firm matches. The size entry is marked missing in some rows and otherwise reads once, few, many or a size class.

cdr3_nt: TGTGCCAGCAGTTGGACAGGGGGCTTTTTCACTGAAGCTTTCTTT
cdr3_aa: CASSWTGGFFTEAFF
j_call: TRBJ1-1
clone_size: .
d_call: TRBD1
v_call: TRBV6-2/TRBV6-3

cdr3_nt: TGTGCCAGCAGTAGCCTTCAGGGGGCCTCTGAAGCTTTCTTT
cdr3_aa: CASSSLQGASEAFF
j_call: TRBJ1-1
clone_size: .
d_call: TRBD1
v_call: TRBV27

cdr3_nt: TGTGCCAGCAGCTTAGAACGGACTAGCGGGGGAATTTACAATGAGCAGTTCTTC
cdr3_aa: CASSLERTSGGIYNEQFF
j_call: TRBJ2-1
clone_size: .
d_call: TRBD2
v_call: TRBV7-6

cdr3_nt: TGCGCCAGCAGTTCCTGGGGGGACACTGAAGCTTTCTTT
cdr3_aa: CASSSWGDTEAFF
j_call: TRBJ1-1
clone_size: .
d_call: .
v_call: TRBV5-1

cdr3_nt: TGTGCCATCAGTGAGTCGGAGACCCAGTACTTC
cdr3_aa: CAISESETQYF
j_call: TRBJ2-5
clone_size: .
d_call: .
v_call: TRBV10-3

cdr3_nt: TGTGCCAGCAGTTCGGTTGGGGGTCGATCCTACAATGAGCAGTTCTTC
cdr3_aa: CASSSVGGRSYNEQFF
j_call: TRBJ2-1
clone_size: .
d_call: .
v_call: TRBV6-4

cdr3_nt: TGTGCCAGCAGTGAAGCCGGGGGGGAGTATGGCTACACCTTC
cdr3_aa: CASSEAGGEYGYTF
j_call: TRBJ1-2
clone_size: once
d_call: .
v_call: TRBV6-1

cdr3_nt: TGTGCCATCAGTGAGGGGGACAGGATAATAGCTAACTATGGCTACACCTTC
cdr3_aa: CAISEGDRIIANYGYTF
j_call: TRBJ1-2
clone_size: .
d_call: TRBD1
v_call: TRBV10-3

cdr3_nt: TGTGCCAGCAGTTTTCGGACAGCTAATCAAGAGACCCAGTACTTC
cdr3_aa: CASSFRTANQETQYF
j_call: TRBJ2-5
clone_size: .
d_call: .
v_call: TRBV28

cdr3_nt: TGTGCCAGTAGTTCAGGCGCTTTAAACACTGAAGCTTTCTTT
cdr3_aa: CASSSGALNTEAFF
j_call: TRBJ1-1
clone_size: .
d_call: .
v_call: TRBV19

cdr3_nt: TGTGCCAGCAGTGAATGGCGGCTAGCGGGGCAAGAGACCCAGTACTTC
cdr3_aa: CASSEWRLAGQETQYF
j_call: TRBJ2-5
clone_size: .
d_call: TRBD2
v_call: TRBV6-1

cdr3_nt: TGTGCCAGCAGCACACTACCGTTACTAGCGGGGACCTCCGATCTCTACAATGGGCAGTTCTTC
cdr3_aa: CASSTLPLLAGTSDLYNGQFF
j_call: TRBJ2-1
clone_size: .
d_call: TRBD2
v_call: TRBV7-9

cdr3_nt: TGTGCCAGCAGCGCGTCGGGCTACGAGCAGTACTTC
cdr3_aa: CASSASGYEQYF
j_call: TRBJ2-7
clone_size: .
d_call: .
v_call: TRBV4-2

cdr3_nt: TGCGCCAGTAGTATTCTCGCGGCTAGCAATCAGCCCCAGCATTTT
cdr3_aa: CASSILAASNQPQHF
j_call: TRBJ1-5
clone_size: .
d_call: .
v_call: TRBV19

cdr3_nt: TGTGCCAGCAGTTTGTCGGGGGTATGGACTGAAGCTTTCTTT
cdr3_aa: CASSLSGVWTEAFF
j_call: TRBJ1-1
clone_size: .
d_call: .
v_call: TRBV28

cdr3_nt: TGTGCCAGCAGTATCTACAGGGAGGGCGACGAGCAGTACTTC
cdr3_aa: CASSIYREGDEQYF
j_call: TRBJ2-7
clone_size: .
d_call: .
v_call: TRBV27

cdr3_nt: TGTGCCTGGAGCGAGAGACAGGGGCCCCGCTCTGGAAACACCATATATTTT
cdr3_aa: CAWSERQGPRSGNTIYF
j_call: TRBJ1-3
clone_size: .
d_call: TRBD1
v_call: TRBV30

cdr3_nt: TGTGCCAGCAGGCTCATTTCTAACTATGGCTACACCTTC
cdr3_aa: CASRLISNYGYTF
j_call: TRBJ1-2
clone_size: .
d_call: .
v_call: TRBV12-3/TRBV12-4

cdr3_nt: TGTGCCAGCAGTTCCCTAGGACAGGCCTCCTATAATTCACCCCTCCACTTT
cdr3_aa: CASSSLGQASYNSPLHF
j_call: TRBJ1-6
clone_size: .
d_call: TRBD1
v_call: TRBV27

cdr3_nt: TGTGCCAGCAGCGGACCATGGGAGAAGAAAGGAAACACCATATATTTT
cdr3_aa: CASSGPWEKKGNTIYF
j_call: TRBJ1-3
clone_size: .
d_call: .
v_call: TRBV7-9

cdr3_nt: TGTGCCAGCAGCAAAGCTGGGCAGGGGGGCTCTAGCACAGATACGCAGTATTTT
cdr3_aa: CASSKAGQGGSSTDTQYF
j_call: TRBJ2-3
clone_size: .
d_call: .
v_call: TRBV21-1

cdr3_nt: TGTGCCAGCAGGGCTAGCACAGATACGCAGTATTTT
cdr3_aa: CASRASTDTQYF
j_call: TRBJ2-3
clone_size: .
d_call: .
v_call: TRBV6-6

cdr3_nt: TGTGCCAGCGGGCCAGAGCGGGGGAAGGAGCGGTCCTCTAGCAATCAGCCCCAGCATTTT
cdr3_aa: CASGPERGKERSSSNQPQHF
j_call: TRBJ1-5
clone_size: .
d_call: .
v_call: TRBV21-1

cdr3_nt: TGTGCCATCTCAGACAGGGGATACTCTAACTATGGCTACACCTTC
cdr3_aa: CAISDRGYSNYGYTF
j_call: TRBJ1-2
clone_size: .
d_call: TRBD1
v_call: TRBV19

cdr3_nt: TGCGCCAGCACAGGGGGCGCGGAGCAGTACTTC
cdr3_aa: CASTGGAEQYF
j_call: TRBJ2-7
clone_size: .
d_call: TRBD1
v_call: TRBV10-2

cdr3_nt: TGTGCCAGCACGGAGTTGACTGAAGCTTTCTTT
cdr3_aa: CASTELTEAFF
j_call: TRBJ1-1
clone_size: .
d_call: .
v_call: TRBV6-5

cdr3_nt: TGTGCCAGCGACCCCCGGGACAGGGGGCTAAGGGAGCCCCAGCATTTT
cdr3_aa: CASDPRDRGLREPQHF
j_call: TRBJ1-5
clone_size: .
d_call: TRBD1
v_call: TRBV7-8

cdr3_nt: TGCGCCAGCAGCCAAGCCCTAAATCAGCCCCAGCATTTT
cdr3_aa: CASSQALNQPQHF
j_call: TRBJ1-5
clone_size: once
d_call: .
v_call: TRBV4-1

cdr3_nt: TGTGCCAGCAGCTTAGCCCCTTTAAGCTCTGGAAACACCATATATTTT
cdr3_aa: CASSLAPLSSGNTIYF
j_call: TRBJ1-3
clone_size: .
d_call: .
v_call: TRBV7-9

cdr3_nt: TGTGCCAGTAGTACACGGGGAGCTAACTATGGCTACACCTTC
cdr3_aa: CASSTRGANYGYTF
j_call: TRBJ1-2
clone_size: .
d_call: .
v_call: TRBV19

cdr3_nt: TGTGCCAGCAGTGACAATCCCTATGGCTACACCTTC
cdr3_aa: CASSDNPYGYTF
j_call: TRBJ1-2
clone_size: .
d_call: .
v_call: TRBV25-1

cdr3_nt: TGTGCCAGCAGTTACTCAGGAAATCAGCCCCAGCATTTT
cdr3_aa: CASSYSGNQPQHF
j_call: TRBJ1-5
clone_size: .
d_call: .
v_call: TRBV27

cdr3_nt: TGTGCCAGCAGCTTCGTTTACAGTTCATTCTATGGCTACACCTTC
cdr3_aa: CASSFVYSSFYGYTF
j_call: TRBJ1-2
clone_size: .
d_call: .
v_call: TRBV7-8

cdr3_nt: TGTGCCAGCAGTTACGCGGGTGGGGCAACTAATGAAAAACTGTTTTTT
cdr3_aa: CASSYAGGATNEKLFF
j_call: TRBJ1-4
clone_size: .
d_call: .
v_call: TRBV6-6

cdr3_nt: TGCGCCAGCAGCTTGCGGCAGGGGACCCATGAGCAGTTCTTC
cdr3_aa: CASSLRQGTHEQFF
j_call: TRBJ2-1
clone_size: .
d_call: .
v_call: TRBV5-1

cdr3_nt: TGCGCCAGCAGCGTAATTCAGGGATTGGACTATGGCTACACCTTC
cdr3_aa: CASSVIQGLDYGYTF
j_call: TRBJ1-2
clone_size: .
d_call: .
v_call: TRBV5-1

cdr3_nt: TGTGCCAGTAGTATCGGGGTACTACTAGATACGCAGTATTTT
cdr3_aa: CASSIGVLLDTQYF
j_call: TRBJ2-3
clone_size: .
d_call: .
v_call: TRBV19

cdr3_nt: TGCGCCAGCAGCCTTAGGCGGGCAGGGTCCTCCTACGAGCAGTACTTC
cdr3_aa: CASSLRRAGSSYEQYF
j_call: TRBJ2-7
clone_size: .
d_call: .
v_call: TRBV5-1

cdr3_nt: TGCAGCCCGGGCCCCAACTATGGCTACACCTTC
cdr3_aa: CSPGPNYGYTF
j_call: TRBJ1-2
clone_size: .
d_call: .
v_call: TRBV29-1

cdr3_nt: TGTGCCAGCAGTCTCAATTTACAGGGGGGGAACGAAAAACTGTTTTTT
cdr3_aa: CASSLNLQGGNEKLFF
j_call: TRBJ1-4
clone_size: .
d_call: TRBD1
v_call: TRBV28

cdr3_nt: TGCGCCAGCAGCCCCGAGGACCCAGTCCTTGACGAGCAGTACTTC
cdr3_aa: CASSPEDPVLDEQYF
j_call: TRBJ2-7
clone_size: .
d_call: .
v_call: TRBV5-1

cdr3_nt: TGTGCCAGCAGCTTTGGCTTGAACACCGGGGAGCTGTTTTTT
cdr3_aa: CASSFGLNTGELFF
j_call: TRBJ2-2
clone_size: .
d_call: .
v_call: TRBV7-8

cdr3_nt: TGTGCCAGCCGGGAAAATGTAATTAACGCCTTC
cdr3_aa: CASRENVINAF
j_call: TRBJ1-2
clone_size: .
d_call: .
v_call: TRBV2

cdr3_nt: TGTGCCACCAGTGACCAAAGACAGGGGGAGAGAGCTTTCTTT
cdr3_aa: CATSDQRQGERAFF
j_call: TRBJ1-1
clone_size: .
d_call: TRBD1
v_call: TRBV24-1

cdr3_nt: TGTGCCAGCAGCTTGGGGGTTTCTGGGGCCAACGTCCTGACTTTC
cdr3_aa: CASSLGVSGANVLTF
j_call: TRBJ2-6
clone_size: .
d_call: .
v_call: TRBV7-9

cdr3_nt: TGTGCCAGACTAGGCGAGGGAGGGCTTAATAGACAACTCCAGCCCCAGCATTTT
cdr3_aa: CARLGEGGLNRQLQPQHF
j_call: TRBJ1-5
clone_size: .
d_call: .
v_call: TRBV21-1

cdr3_nt: TGTGCCAGCAGCCCATTGGGACTACAGAACACCGGGGAGCTGTTTTTT
cdr3_aa: CASSPLGLQNTGELFF
j_call: TRBJ2-2
clone_size: .
d_call: TRBD2
v_call: TRBV3-1/TRBV3-2

cdr3_nt: TGTGCCAGCAGCGTAGCTGAGGGGGTGCTGTTTTTT
cdr3_aa: CASSVAEGVLFF
j_call: TRBJ2-2
clone_size: .
d_call: .
v_call: TRBV9

cdr3_nt: TGTGCCACCAGCAGAGATGGGTGGGCCCAGCATTTT
cdr3_aa: CATSRDGWAQHF
j_call: TRBJ1-5
clone_size: .
d_call: .
v_call: TRBV15

cdr3_nt: TGTGCCACCAGTCAGGGGGCGGATAATTCACCCCTCCACTTT
cdr3_aa: CATSQGADNSPLHF
j_call: TRBJ1-6
clone_size: .
d_call: TRBD1
v_call: TRBV24-1

cdr3_nt: TGCGCCAGCAGCGCACAGGGGGCGCTAAACGAGCAGTACTTC
cdr3_aa: CASSAQGALNEQYF
j_call: TRBJ2-7
clone_size: .
d_call: TRBD1
v_call: TRBV4-1

cdr3_nt: TGTGCCAGCAGTCGGGACAGCCGCCGTGATAGCAATCAGCCCCAGCATTTT
cdr3_aa: CASSRDSRRDSNQPQHF
j_call: TRBJ1-5
clone_size: .
d_call: TRBD1
v_call: TRBV6-6

cdr3_nt: TGTGCCAGCAGTGGAGGACCGGGACCTTCCACAGATACGCAGTATTTT
cdr3_aa: CASSGGPGPSTDTQYF
j_call: TRBJ2-3
clone_size: .
d_call: .
v_call: TRBV27

cdr3_nt: TGCGCCAGCAGCTCGGGGGACAGGGCTAAAAACATTCAGTACTTC
cdr3_aa: CASSSGDRAKNIQYF
j_call: TRBJ2-4
clone_size: .
d_call: TRBD1
v_call: TRBV5-1

cdr3_nt: TGTGCCACCAGCAGATCCGGGACAGCCTCCTACGAGCAGTACTTC
cdr3_aa: CATSRSGTASYEQYF
j_call: TRBJ2-7
clone_size: .
d_call: TRBD1
v_call: TRBV15

cdr3_nt: TGTGCCAGCAGTGAGACTAGCGGGGGGGCAGATACGCAGTATTTT
cdr3_aa: CASSETSGGADTQYF
j_call: TRBJ2-3
clone_size: .
d_call: TRBD2
v_call: TRBV6-4

cdr3_nt: TGTGCCAGCAGCCAAGGACAGGGGAGGAGCTACGGCTACACCTTC
cdr3_aa: CASSQGQGRSYGYTF
j_call: TRBJ1-2
clone_size: .
d_call: TRBD1
v_call: TRBV14